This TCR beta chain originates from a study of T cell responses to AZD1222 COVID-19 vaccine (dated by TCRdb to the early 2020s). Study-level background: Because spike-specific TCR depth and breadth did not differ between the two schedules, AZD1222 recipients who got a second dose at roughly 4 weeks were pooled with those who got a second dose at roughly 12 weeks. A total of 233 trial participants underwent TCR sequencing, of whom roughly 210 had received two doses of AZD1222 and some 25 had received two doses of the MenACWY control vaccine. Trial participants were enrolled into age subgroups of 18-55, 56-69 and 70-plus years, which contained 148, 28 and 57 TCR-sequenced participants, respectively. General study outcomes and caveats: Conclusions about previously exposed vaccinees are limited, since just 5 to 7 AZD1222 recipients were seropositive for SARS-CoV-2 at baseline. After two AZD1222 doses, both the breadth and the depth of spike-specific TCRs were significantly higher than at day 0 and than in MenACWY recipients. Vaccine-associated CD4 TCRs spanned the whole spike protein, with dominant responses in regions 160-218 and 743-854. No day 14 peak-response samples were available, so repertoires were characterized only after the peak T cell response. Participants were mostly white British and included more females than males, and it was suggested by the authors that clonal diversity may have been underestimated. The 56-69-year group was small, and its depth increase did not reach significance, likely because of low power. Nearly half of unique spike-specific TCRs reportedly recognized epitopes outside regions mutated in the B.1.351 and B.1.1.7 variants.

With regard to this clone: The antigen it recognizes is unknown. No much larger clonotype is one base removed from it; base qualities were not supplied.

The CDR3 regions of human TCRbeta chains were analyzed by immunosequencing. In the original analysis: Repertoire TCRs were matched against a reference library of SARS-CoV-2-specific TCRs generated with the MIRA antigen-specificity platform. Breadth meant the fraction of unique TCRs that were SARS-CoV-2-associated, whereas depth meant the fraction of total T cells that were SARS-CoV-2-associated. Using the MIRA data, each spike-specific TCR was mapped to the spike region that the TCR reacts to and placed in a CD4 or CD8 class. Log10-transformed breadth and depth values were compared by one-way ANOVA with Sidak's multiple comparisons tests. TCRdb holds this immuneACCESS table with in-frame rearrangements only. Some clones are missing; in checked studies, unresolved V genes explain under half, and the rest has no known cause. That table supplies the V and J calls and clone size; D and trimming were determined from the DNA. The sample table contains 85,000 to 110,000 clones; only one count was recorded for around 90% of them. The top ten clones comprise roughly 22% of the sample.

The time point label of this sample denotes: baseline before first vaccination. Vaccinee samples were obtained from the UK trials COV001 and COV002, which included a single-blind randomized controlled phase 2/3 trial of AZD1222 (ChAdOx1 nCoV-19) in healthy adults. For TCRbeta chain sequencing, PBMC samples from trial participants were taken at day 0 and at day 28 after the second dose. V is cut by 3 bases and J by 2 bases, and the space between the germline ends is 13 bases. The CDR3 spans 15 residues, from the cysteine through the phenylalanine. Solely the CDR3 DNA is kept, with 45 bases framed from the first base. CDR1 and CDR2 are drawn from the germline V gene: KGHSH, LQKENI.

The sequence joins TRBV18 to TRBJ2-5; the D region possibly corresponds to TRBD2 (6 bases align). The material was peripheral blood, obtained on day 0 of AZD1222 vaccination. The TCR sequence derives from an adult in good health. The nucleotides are TGTGCCAGCTCACCGGGCGGGATGGGGCAAGAGACCCAGTACTTC. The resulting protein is CASSPGGMGQETQYF.